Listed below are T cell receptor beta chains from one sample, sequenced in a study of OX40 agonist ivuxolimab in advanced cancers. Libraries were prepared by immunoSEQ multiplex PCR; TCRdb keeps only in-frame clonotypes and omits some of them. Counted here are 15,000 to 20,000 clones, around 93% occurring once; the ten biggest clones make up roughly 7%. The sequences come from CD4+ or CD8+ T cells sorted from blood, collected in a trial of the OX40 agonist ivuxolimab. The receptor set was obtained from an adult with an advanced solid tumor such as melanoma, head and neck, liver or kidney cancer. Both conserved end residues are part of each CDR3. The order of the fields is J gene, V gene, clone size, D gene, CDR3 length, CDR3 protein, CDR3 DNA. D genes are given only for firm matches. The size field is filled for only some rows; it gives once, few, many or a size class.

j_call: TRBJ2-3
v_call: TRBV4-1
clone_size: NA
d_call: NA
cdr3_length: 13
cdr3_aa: CASSQGELDTQYF
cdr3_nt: TGCGCCAGCAGCCAAGGTGAACTAGATACGCAGTATTTT

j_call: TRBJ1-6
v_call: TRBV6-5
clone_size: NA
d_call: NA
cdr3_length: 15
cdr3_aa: CASSRYAAANSPLHF
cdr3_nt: TGTGCCAGCAGCCGATACGCGGCCGCCAATTCACCCCTCCACTTT

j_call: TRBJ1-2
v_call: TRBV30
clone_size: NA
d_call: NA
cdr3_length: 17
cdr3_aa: CAWSVPSLLGSNYGYTF
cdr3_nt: TGTGCCTGGAGTGTACCCTCTCTTTTAGGATCTAACTATGGCTACACCTTC

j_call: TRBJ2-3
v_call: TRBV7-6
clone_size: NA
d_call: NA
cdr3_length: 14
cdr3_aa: CASSLAYGTDTQYF
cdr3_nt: TGTGCCAGCAGCCTAGCATACGGCACAGATACGCAGTATTTT

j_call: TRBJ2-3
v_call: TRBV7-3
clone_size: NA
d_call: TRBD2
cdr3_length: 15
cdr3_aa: CASSFAGGITDTQYF
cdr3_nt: TGTGCCAGCAGCTTCGCGGGGGGGATCACAGATACGCAGTATTTT

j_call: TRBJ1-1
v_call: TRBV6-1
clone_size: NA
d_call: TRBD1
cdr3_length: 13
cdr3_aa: CASSEGTGVRAFF
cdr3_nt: TGTGCCAGCAGTGAAGGGACAGGCGTTAGGGCTTTCTTT

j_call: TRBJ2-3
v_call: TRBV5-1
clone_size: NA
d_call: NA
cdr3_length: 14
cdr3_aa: CASSLAPSTDTQYF
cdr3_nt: TGCGCCAGCAGCTTAGCCCCAAGCACAGATACGCAGTATTTT

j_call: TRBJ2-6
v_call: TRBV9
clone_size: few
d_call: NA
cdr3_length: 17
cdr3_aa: CASSVEDFSSGANVLTF
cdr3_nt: TGTGCCAGCAGCGTAGAAGATTTTAGCTCTGGGGCCAACGTCCTGACTTTC

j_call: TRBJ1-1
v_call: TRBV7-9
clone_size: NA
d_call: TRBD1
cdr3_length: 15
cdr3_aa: CASSPSGQGATEAFF
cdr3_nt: TGTGCCAGCAGCCCCAGCGGACAGGGGGCTACTGAAGCTTTCTTT

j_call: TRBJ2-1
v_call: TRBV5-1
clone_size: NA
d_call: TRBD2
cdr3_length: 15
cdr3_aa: CASSLEGTTVNEQFF
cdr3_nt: TGCGCCAGCAGCTTGGAAGGGACTACGGTCAATGAGCAGTTCTTC